Shown below are 32 T cell receptor beta chains from a single sample sequenced in a study of blood T cells in healthy people across ages. Sample-barcoded 5' priming and a J-beta primer mix drove a second PCR of about 6 to 12 cycles. TCRdb re-called the 5' RACE reads through MiXCR, storing one row per CDR3 protein. The table lists hundreds of thousands of distinct CDR3 sequences, about 50% of them singletons, with about 14% in the top ten. The material sequenced was blood. The origin of the receptors is a woman older than 75 in good health.

Note on this clonotype: Being one base from a much bigger clone, this may be a read error. This chain connects TRBV10-3 to TRBJ1-4; TRBD1 might be the D (5 bases). Germline loops: CDR1 ENHRY, CDR2 SYGVKD. This CDR3 spans 16 amino acids. The CDR3 protein is CAISESGGRANEKPFF. As DNA, the CDR3 is TGTGCCATCAGTGAGTCGGGGGGTAGAGCTAATGAAAAACCGTTTTTT.

Comments on this clonotype: A junction end diverges from the germline sequence, so it may reflect a read error. The CDR3 reads CASNQEPLTSGGPKEQFF. CDR3 sequence (DNA): TGTGCCAGCAACCAAGAACCCCTGACTAGCGGGGGCCCAAAGGAGCAGTTCTTC. The chain uses TRBV4-2 and TRBJ2-1; 12 nucleotides align to TRBD2. Germline V lookup: CDR1 LGHNA, CDR2 YNFKEQ. The CDR3 consists of 18 residues.

This clonotype was seen only a few times. V and J are TRBV6-2 or TRBV6-3 and TRBJ2-5, with D perhaps matching TRBD2 (5 bases). Germline V gene data show CDR1 as MNHEY and CDR2 as SVGEGT. Trimming removed 6 bases from V and 11 bases from J, with 19 bases in between. There are 13 residues in the CDR3. CDR3 region: CASSPTTGWEQYF. CDR3 sequence (DNA): TGTGCCAGCAGCCCTACAACGGGATGGGAGCAGTACTTC.

This clonotype was seen at least ten times. An end of the junction differs from the germline gene, which may be a read error. The chain joins TRBV12-3 or TRBV12-4 to TRBJ2-3; 10 bases map to TRBD2. The CDR3 sequence is 14 residues long. The CDR3, as DNA: TGTGCCAGCAGATTAGCGGGGGGCCGGGATACGCAGTATTTT. It encodes CASRLAGGRDTQYF.

V usage is TRBV5-1 and J usage is TRBJ2-1; D not resolved. The V end lost 0 bases, the J end lost 6 bases, and 10 bases lay between the germline ends. The CDR3 extends over 14 amino acids. The germline V gene encodes CDR1 SGHRS and CDR2 YFSETQ. The CDR3 is CASSLGVPRNEQFF. The CDR3 region has the DNA TGCGCCAGCAGCTTGGGGGTCCCCCGCAATGAGCAGTTCTTC.

The chain links TRBV6-1 to TRBJ1-2; possibly TRBD1 for D (5 bases). With 8 bases removed from V and 4 bases from J, the gap between germline ends came to 23 bases. The CDR3 has 16 residues. Germline CDR1 MNHNS, CDR2 SASEGT. CDR3 coding DNA: TGTGCCAGCGGCGGTGGAGACAGCCATCCATCCTATGGCTACACCTTC. Amino acid sequence: CASGGGDSHPSYGYTF.

This clonotype was detected a few times. V is TRBV7-8 and J is TRBJ2-2; D remains ambiguous. Germline CDR1 is SGHVS and CDR2 is FQNEAQ. V shed 2 bases and J shed 3 bases, with 7 bases lying between them. CDR3 length: 14 amino acids. Here the CDR3 DNA reads TGTGCCAGCAGCTTATGGTCGGACACCGGGGAGCTGTTTTTT. Amino acids: CASSLWSDTGELFF.

This clonotype was seen more than once but under ten times. J is TRBJ1-6 and V is TRBV20-1; D gene ambiguous. Germline lookup yields CDR1 DFQATT and CDR2 SNEGSKA (reference sequence). V was pared by 3 bases and J by 8 bases, with 14 bases between. The CDR3 contains 14 residues. The CDR3 sequence: CSARGLYQDSPLHF. In DNA, the CDR3 is TGCAGTGCTAGGGGTCTTTATCAAGATTCACCCCTCCACTTT.

A few counts support this clonotype. This chain links TRBV20-1 with TRBJ2-1; TRBD2 matches 13 bases. CDR3 size: 19 residues. With 4 bases clipped from V and 6 bases from J, the junction kept 18 bases outside the gene matches. The germline V gene encodes CDR1 DFQATT and CDR2 SNEGSKA (reference sequence). CDR3 residues: CSATPAGLAGFALGNEQFF. The CDR3 region has the DNA TGCAGTGCTACACCTGCGGGACTAGCGGGATTCGCCCTCGGCAATGAGCAGTTCTTC.

With regard to this clonotype: A much larger clone is a single base away; this may be a read error. This rearrangement joins TRBV29-1 to TRBJ1-2, with D unclear. Germline CDR1 is SQVTM and CDR2 is ANQGSEA. Deletions cut 4 bases from V and 7 bases from J, with 4 bases between. The CDR3 has 9 amino acids. The chain's CDR3 is CSVGSGYTF. Here the CDR3 DNA reads TGCAGCGTTGGGTCTGGCTACACCTTC.

This clonotype has ten or more counts. This chain uses TRBV5-1 with TRBJ1-1; no clear D. The CDR3 loop spans 14 amino acids. V dropped 5 bases and J dropped 1 base, with 12 bases sitting between them. CDR1 SGHRS and CDR2 YFSETQ come from the germline V gene. CDR3 residues: CASSYWTGNTEAFF. In DNA form, the CDR3 reads TGCGCCAGCAGTTACTGGACGGGGAACACTGAAGCTTTCTTT.

The V gene is TRBV20-1, the J gene TRBJ1-6; D call uncertain. Trimming took 3 bases from V and 5 from J, leaving 14 bases between them. Germline CDR1 DFQATT, CDR2 SNEGSKA (reference sequence). This CDR3 has 15 amino acids. DNA of the CDR3: TGCAGTGCTAGTTACGGGAATAATCATAATTCACCCCTCCACTTT. Translated: CSASYGNNHNSPLHF.

This chain uses TRBV7-8 with TRBJ2-5, with 9 bases fitting TRBD2. Germline V gives CDR1 SGHVS, CDR2 FQNEAQ. The CDR3 contains 15 residues. Trimming removed 5 bases from V and 11 bases from J; junction bases left unmatched: 15. The CDR3 sequence is CASSGLAGTYNEQYF. CDR3 in DNA: TGTGCCAGCAGCGGGCTAGCGGGAACCTACAATGAGCAGTACTTC.

This clonotype was picked up a small number of times. J is TRBJ1-1 and V is TRBV12-3 or TRBV12-4, with TRBD1 matching 7 bases. The CDR3 extends over 14 amino acids. Trimming took 8 bases from V and 5 from J; bases not matched to a gene: 11. CDR3 nucleotide sequence: TGTGCCAGCCGACGGACAGGACGGGTTACTGAAGCTTTCTTT. It is translated as CASRRTGRVTEAFF.

This clonotype appeared many times. This chain connects TRBV10-3 to TRBJ1-1; perhaps TRBD1 as D (5 bases). The germline CDR1 and CDR2 sequences are ENHRY and SYGVKD. The CDR3 extends over 12 amino acids. Trimming pared 4 bases from V and 5 bases from J, leaving 8 bases between. CDR3: CAISGDRTEAFF. CDR3 in DNA: TGTGCCATCAGTGGGGACCGGACTGAAGCTTTCTTT.

There are many counts of this clonotype. This rearrangement joins TRBV7-9 to TRBJ2-7, with D maybe TRBD1 (5 bases). There are 12 residues in the CDR3. Germline loops: CDR1 SEHNR, CDR2 FQNEAQ (reference sequence). V dropped 2 bases and J dropped 6 bases, with 8 bases sitting between them. CDR3 in DNA: TGTGCCAGCAGCTTAATTAGGGGCGAGCAGTACTTC. Residues: CASSLIRGEQYF.

This clonotype was observed at least ten times. The genes are TRBV25-1 and TRBJ1-3, with 8 bases lining up with TRBD1. The V segment lost 3 bases and the J segment 2 bases; nucleotides outside the gene matches: 6. The CDR3 is 16 residues long. CDR1 and CDR2 from the germline V gene are MGHDK and SYGVNS. The chain's CDR3 is CASSDWTGTAGNTIYF. CDR3 bases: TGTGCCAGCAGTGACTGGACAGGGACAGCTGGAAACACCATATATTTT. Supplemented by reference TRBV25-1 and TRBJ1-3, the full variable domain reads EADIYQTPRYLVIGTGKKITLECSQTMGHDKMYWYQQDPGMELHLIHYSYGVNSTEKGDLSSESTVSRIRTEHFPLTLESARPSHTSQYLCASSDWTGTAGNTIYFGEGSWLTVV.

This sequence joins TRBV6-6 and TRBJ1-6; TRBD1 matches at 7 bases. The J segment lost 10 bases and the V segment lost 5 bases, leaving 11 bases of the junction unmatched. Germline V gives CDR1 MNHNY, CDR2 SVGAGI (reference sequence). The CDR3 spans 15 residues. The CDR3 DNA follows: TGTGCCAGCAGTGGCGACAGGGCTCGGCGATCACCCCTCCACTTT. Translation: CASSGDRARRSPLHF.

In the case of this clonotype: One end of the junction varies from germline; a read error may be responsible. The chain uses TRBV14 and TRBJ2-7, with TRBD1 as a possible D gene (5 bases). The germline V gene encodes CDR1 SGHDN and CDR2 FVKESK. This CDR3 is 17 amino acids long. For the CDR3, the DNA is TGTACCAGCAGCCAAGCCAATTATGAGTGGGGCTCCGACGAGCAGTACTTC. This sequence encodes CTSSQANYEWGSDEQYF.

Ten or more counts support this clonotype. The rearrangement uses TRBV7-9 and TRBJ2-4, with TRBD1 as a possible D gene (6 bases). Germline CDR1 reads SEHNR; CDR2 reads FQNEAQ (reference sequence). V was pared by 3 bases and J by 8 bases, with 11 bases between. This CDR3 is built from 13 residues. CDR3 protein: CASSFSRGDIQYF. CDR3 coding DNA: TGTGCCAGCAGCTTCTCCAGGGGAGACATTCAGTACTTC. Full variable domain (rest looked up from reference TRBV7-9 and TRBJ2-4): DTGVSQNPRHKITKRGQNVTFRCDPISEHNRLYWYRQTLGQGPEFLTYFQNEAQLEKSRLLSDRFSAERPKGSFSTLEIQRTEQGDSAMYLCASSFSRGDIQYFGAGTRLSVL.

There are many counts of this clonotype. The chain is built from TRBV6-5 and TRBJ1-2; D unclear. Germline CDR1 reads MNHEY; CDR2 reads SVGAGI. The CDR3 loop spans 13 amino acids. V lost 2 bases and J lost 2, with 6 bases in between. The DNA of the CDR3 is TGTGCCAGCAGTTACGCACGGAACTATGGCTACACCTTC. Protein: CASSYARNYGYTF.

The chain is built from TRBV29-1 and TRBJ2-5, with D unclear. Trimming took 7 bases from V and 1 from J, leaving 7 bases between them. CDR1 and CDR2 from the germline V gene are SQVTM and ANQGSEA. This CDR3 has 11 residues. The CDR3 sequence is CSGDPQETQYF. The DNA for the CDR3 is TGCAGCGGTGACCCCCAAGAGACCCAGTACTTC.

The V gene is TRBV28, the J gene TRBJ2-1, with D perhaps given as TRBD1 or TRBD2 (6 bases each). The germline V and J ends were trimmed by 3 bases and 4 bases, with 16 bases remaining between them. CDR1 is MDHEN, CDR2 SYDVKM, per germline. The CDR3 is made up of 16 amino acids. CDR3: CASSFTGAPGYNEQFF. In nucleotides, the CDR3 is TGTGCCAGCAGTTTTACGGGGGCCCCCGGTTACAATGAGCAGTTCTTC.

The rearrangement links TRBV29-1 to TRBJ2-1; TRBD2 might be the D (7 bases). This CDR3 has 15 residues. V lost 7 bases and J 0 bases, leaving 16 bases between the germline ends. CDR1 SQVTM and CDR2 ANQGSEA come from the germline V gene. DNA of the CDR3: TGCAGCGCATTGAGGGGGGGAAGCTCCTACAATGAGCAGTTCTTC. Translated, it gives CSALRGGSSYNEQFF.

This clonotype was counted a single time. This rearrangement joins TRBV5-6 to TRBJ2-7; the D is unclear. CDR3 length equals 16 residues. Trimming shortened V by 1 base and J by 2 bases, and 16 bases separated the two germline ends. Germline loops: CDR1 SGHDT, CDR2 YYEEEE. The DNA for the CDR3 is TGTGCCAGCAGCTTGAAGGTAGCAACTGCAGCCTACGAGCAGTACTTC. Translated: CASSLKVATAAYEQYF.

The rearrangement links TRBV11-2 to TRBJ2-7; D is uncertain. The CDR3 contains 15 residues. Trimming removed 5 bases at V and 0 bases at J, with 14 bases between. Per the germline V gene, CDR1 is SGHAT and CDR2 is FQNNGV. The CDR3 here is CASSPTVLGSYEQYF. The CDR3, as DNA: TGTGCCAGCAGCCCCACAGTGTTGGGCTCCTACGAGCAGTACTTC.

This clonotype was found a few times. The gene calls are TRBV28 and TRBJ2-7, with 10 bases identical to TRBD1. Germline loops: CDR1 MDHEN, CDR2 SYDVKM. The CDR3 covers 16 residues. The ends lost 5 bases at V and 4 bases at J; junction bases unmatched: 11. The CDR3: CASSTPAGDRGYEQYF. The CDR3 bases are TGTGCCAGCAGTACCCCCGCGGGGGACAGGGGATACGAGCAGTACTTC. The whole variable domain, remainder taken from reference TRBV28 and TRBJ2-7, is DVKVTQSSRYLVKRTGEKVFLECVQDMDHENMFWYRQDPGLGLRLIYFSYDVKMKEKGDIPEGYSVSREKKERFSLILESASTNQTSMYLCASSTPAGDRGYEQYFGPGTRLTVT.

V gene TRBV27 combines with J gene TRBJ2-7; D is unclear. The CDR3 is made up of 13 amino acids. Germline loops: CDR1 MNHEY, CDR2 SMNVEV (reference sequence). Trimming took off 5 bases at V and 0 bases at J, with 8 bases between the two ends. The CDR3, as DNA: TGTGCCAGCAGTCACCAGAGCTCCTACGAGCAGTACTTC. This translates into CASSHQSSYEQYF.

The V gene is TRBV6-5, the J gene TRBJ2-7; 7 bases are a match to TRBD1. The germline V gene encodes CDR1 MNHEY and CDR2 SVGAGI. V lost 6 bases and J lost 0; bases outside the gene matches: 8. This CDR3 is built from 15 residues. CDR3 protein: CASRDSTGSSYEQYF. In DNA form, the CDR3 reads TGTGCCAGCAGGGATTCGACAGGGTCCTCCTACGAGCAGTACTTC.

This clonotype was seen more than once but under ten times. This chain links TRBV7-2 with TRBJ2-4; D might be TRBD1 (6 bases). Germline values: CDR1 SGHTA, CDR2 FQGNSA. V was shortened by 1 base and J by 1 base, with 11 bases between the two germline ends. The CDR3 consists of 16 residues. CDR3 sequence reads: CASSLGAGEAKNIQYF. The CDR3 DNA is TGTGCCAGCAGCTTAGGGGCAGGGGAGGCCAAAAACATTCAGTACTTC. The full variable domain, with the rest looked up from reference TRBV7-2 and TRBJ2-4, is GAGVSQSPSNKVTEKGKDVELRCDPISGHTALYWYRQSLGQGLEFLIYFQGNSAPDKSGLPSDRFSAERTGGSVSTLTIQRTQQEDSAVYLCASSLGAGEAKNIQYFGAGTRLSVL.

This clonotype was found a few times. A much larger clonotype is one base distant, so this may be a read error. The chain joins TRBV18 to TRBJ1-1; TRBD1 is a possible D gene (6 bases). Looked up from germline, CDR1 is KGHSH and CDR2 is LQKENI. The CDR3 is 12 residues long. CDR3 coding DNA: TGTGCCAGCGCACCACCGGAAGGGGGTGCTTTCTTT. Its protein is CASAPPEGGAFF.

This clonotype appeared once. The chain uses TRBV20-1 and TRBJ2-3; TRBD1 aligns across 7 bases. Looked up from germline, CDR1 is DFQATT and CDR2 is SNEGSKA (reference sequence). The CDR3 runs to 15 residues. Unmatched junction bases numbered 22, after V lost 5 bases and J lost 14 bases. The CDR3 DNA reads as TGCAGTGCTCCTAAGAGGGAGACAGGGACCAGATACGCGTATTTT. It translates to CSAPKRETGTRYAYF.